This T cell receptor (beta chain) is drawn from a study of blood T cell repertoires in COVID-19. In the study overall: Samples representing acute and convalescent COVID-19 were sourced from the United States, Italy and Spain. The analysed material was cDNA or gDNA that came from T cells, B-cell-depleted T cells, or PBMCs.

In the source study's methods: Amplified reference gene primers provided the basis for estimating nucleated cell counts. This table comes from immunoSEQ multiplex PCR, and its TCRdb copy is limited to in-frame clones, with some not included. V, J and clone size are those of that table, while D and trimming were read from the DNA. The data contain around 99,000 clones, approximately 87% of them singletons. The CDR3 consists of 14 residues. Germline CDR1 reads SNHLY; CDR2 reads FYNNEI. Trimming took 8 bases from V and 10 from J; bases not matched to a gene: 12. Input material: peripheral blood. The sequence derives from a woman aged 60-70 years with acute or convalescent COVID-19. The rearrangement joins TRBV2 to TRBJ1-4, with 8 bases that match TRBD1. The CDR3 is CASGRGAGGSKLFF. In DNA form, the CDR3 reads TGTGCCAGCGGACGAGGGGCAGGGGGCTCAAAACTGTTTTTT.